The 8 T cell receptor beta chains given below trace back to one sample, sequenced in a study of blood T cells in healthy people across ages. Next came a second PCR, run for roughly 6 to 11 cycles, which used a sample-barcoded 5' primer along with a J-beta primer mix. Each CDR3 protein is one row after TCRdb ran MiXCR on the 5' RACE reads. The data contain approximately 780,000 distinct CDR3 sequences, more than 25% of them singletons. These data were likewise used in another study, on T cells of mothers and their children.

Sequencing was done on a sample of blood. These receptor sequences come from a boy between 10 and 17 years old in good health.

This clonotype occurred many times. The chain is built from TRBV12-3 or TRBV12-4 and TRBJ1-1; no reliable D call. Between the trimmed V and J ends, which lost 4 bases and 0 bases, there was a span of 6 bases. CDR3 length equals 13 residues. The CDR3 DNA is TGTGCCAGCAGTTCCAGATTGAACACTGAAGCTTTCTTT. Protein sequence: CASSSRLNTEAFF.

The chain uses TRBV29-1 and TRBJ1-2, with D perhaps matching TRBD1 (5 bases). The CDR3 covers 11 residues. With 5 bases removed from V and 7 bases from J, the gap between germline ends came to 11 bases. Germline CDR1 is SQVTM and CDR2 is ANQGSEA. CDR3 nucleotide sequence: TGCAGCGTTAACGTGGGGGGTGGCTACACCTTC. Encoded protein: CSVNVGGGYTF.

This clonotype has just a few counts. CDR3 coding DNA: TGCGCCAGCAGGGCCGGGACAGGGCCTGAAGCTTTCTTT. This gives the protein CASRAGTGPEAFF. The V and J genes are TRBV5-1 and TRBJ1-1; 9 positions agree with TRBD1. Germline V gene sequence: CDR1 SGHRS, CDR2 YFSETQ. V dropped 5 bases and J dropped 6; count of bases not matched to a gene: 5. The CDR3 length is 13 residues.

CDR3 loop: CASSGQWGPYEQYF. CDR3 sequence (DNA): TGTGCCAGCAGTGGGCAGTGGGGTCCCTACGAGCAGTACTTC. V gene TRBV12-3 or TRBV12-4 combines with J gene TRBJ2-7; D is unclear. Trimming pared 5 bases from V and 2 bases from J, leaving 13 bases between. CDR3 size: 14 residues.

This clonotype was recorded once. The chain has TRBV29-1 and TRBJ2-4, with 7 bases lining up with TRBD1. The CDR3 spans 10 residues. V dropped 6 bases and J dropped 13; count of bases not matched to a gene: 6. Germline values: CDR1 SQVTM, CDR2 ANQGSEA. CDR3 sequence reads: CSVYRGAQYF. In DNA, the CDR3 is TGCAGCGTGTACAGGGGCGCCCAGTACTTC.

The chain employs TRBV25-1 and TRBJ2-7; 9 bases agree with TRBD1. CDR1 is MGHDK, CDR2 SYGVNS, per germline. V lost 3 bases, J lost 6 bases, and 6 bases stayed unmatched. This CDR3 comprises 14 residues. Here the CDR3 DNA reads TGTGCCAGCAGTGACCCGGGACAGGGTGGCGAGCAGTACTTC. Translated: CASSDPGQGGEQYF.

The chain couples TRBV28 to TRBJ2-5; 7 positions agree with TRBD2. The end of the DNA is better explained by TRBJ2-1, so the J call may be wrong. This CDR3 is 15 amino acids long. CDR1 is MDHEN and CDR2 is SYDVKM in the germline V gene. In DNA, the CDR3 is TGTGCCAGCAGTTTCTCACTCGGGACTACCAATGAGCAGTTCTTC. It yields the protein CASSFSLGTTNEQFF.

The rearrangement uses TRBV6-1 and TRBJ2-7; D may be TRBD2 (5 bases). V gave up 1 base and J gave up 3 bases, with 7 bases separating them. This CDR3 comprises 13 residues. The germline V gene encodes CDR1 MNHNS and CDR2 SASEGT. The DNA for the CDR3 is TGTGCCAGCAGTGAAGAGCGGCTCTACGAGCAGTACTTC. This codes for CASSEERLYEQYF.